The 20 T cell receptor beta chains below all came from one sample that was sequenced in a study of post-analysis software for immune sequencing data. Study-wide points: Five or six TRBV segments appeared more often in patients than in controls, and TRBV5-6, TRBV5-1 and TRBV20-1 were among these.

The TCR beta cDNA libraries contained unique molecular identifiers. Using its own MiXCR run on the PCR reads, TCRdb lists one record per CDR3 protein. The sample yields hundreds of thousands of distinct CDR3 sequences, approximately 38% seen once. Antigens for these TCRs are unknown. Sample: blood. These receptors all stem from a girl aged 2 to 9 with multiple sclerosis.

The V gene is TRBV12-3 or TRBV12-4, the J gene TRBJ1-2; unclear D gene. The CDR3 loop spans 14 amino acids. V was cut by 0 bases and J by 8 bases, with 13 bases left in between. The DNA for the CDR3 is TGTGCCAGCAGTTTAGCGCGCCTGCCCCGGGGCTACACCTTC. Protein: CASSLARLPRGYTF.

The CDR3 sequence is CASSPSAAYEQYF. The CDR3 DNA reads as TGTGCCAGCTCACCATCGGCAGCCTACGAGCAGTACTTC. The chain recombines TRBV18 with TRBJ2-7; no reliable D call. The germline V and J ends were trimmed by 2 bases and 2 bases, with 7 bases remaining between them. CDR1 and CDR2 (germline): KGHSH, LQKENI. This CDR3 region has 13 residues.

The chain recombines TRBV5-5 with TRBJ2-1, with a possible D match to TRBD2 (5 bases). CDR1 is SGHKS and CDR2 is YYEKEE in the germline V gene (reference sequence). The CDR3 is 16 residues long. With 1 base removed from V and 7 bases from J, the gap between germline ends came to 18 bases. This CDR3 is CASSLQPKSRGNEQFF. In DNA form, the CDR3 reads TGTGCCAGCAGCTTGCAACCAAAATCCCGAGGGAATGAGCAGTTCTTC. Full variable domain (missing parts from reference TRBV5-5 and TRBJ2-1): DAGVTQSPTHLIKTRGQQVTLRCSPISGHKSVSWYQQVLGQGPQFIFQYYEKEERGRGNFPDRFSARQFPNYSSELNVNALLLGDSALYLCASSLQPKSRGNEQFFGPGTRLTVL.

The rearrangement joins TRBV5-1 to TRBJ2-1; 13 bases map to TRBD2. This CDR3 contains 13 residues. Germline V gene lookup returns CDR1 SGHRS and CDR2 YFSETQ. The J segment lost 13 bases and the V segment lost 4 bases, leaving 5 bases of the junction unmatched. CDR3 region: CASSTTSGGFQFF. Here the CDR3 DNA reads TGCGCCAGCAGCACGACTAGCGGGGGGTTTCAGTTCTTC.

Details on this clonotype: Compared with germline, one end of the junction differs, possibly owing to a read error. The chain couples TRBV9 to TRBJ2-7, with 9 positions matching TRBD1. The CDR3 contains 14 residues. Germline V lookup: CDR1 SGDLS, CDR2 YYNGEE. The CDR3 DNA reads TGTGCCAGCAGCGTGACAGGGGGACCGTACGGGCAGTACTTC. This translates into CASSVTGGPYGQYF.

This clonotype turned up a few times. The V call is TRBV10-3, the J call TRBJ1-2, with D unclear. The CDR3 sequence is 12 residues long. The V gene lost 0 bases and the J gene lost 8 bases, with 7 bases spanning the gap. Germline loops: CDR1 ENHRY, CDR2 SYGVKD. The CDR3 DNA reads TGTGCCATCAGTGAGTCGACAACGGGCTACACCTTC. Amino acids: CAISESTTGYTF.

The CDR3 loop reads CASSLRGGGPSNYGYTF. The CDR3 nucleotides are TGTGCCAGCAGTCTCAGGGGCGGGGGGCCTTCTAACTATGGCTACACCTTC. The V call is TRBV12-3 or TRBV12-4, the J call TRBJ1-2, with a weak D call TRBD1 (6 bases). The CDR3 loop spans 17 amino acids. Trimming pared 5 bases from V and 0 bases from J, leaving 19 bases between.

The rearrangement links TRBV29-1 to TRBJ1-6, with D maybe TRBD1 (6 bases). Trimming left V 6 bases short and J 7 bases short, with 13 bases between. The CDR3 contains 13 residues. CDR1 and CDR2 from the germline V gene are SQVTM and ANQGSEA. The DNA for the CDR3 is TGCAGCGTGGGGACCACAGGGAATTCACCCCTCCACTTT. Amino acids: CSVGTTGNSPLHF. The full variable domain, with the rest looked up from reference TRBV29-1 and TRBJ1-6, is SAVISQKPSRDICQRGTSLTIQCQVDSQVTMMFWYRQQPGQSLTLIATANQGSEATYESGFVIDKFPISRPNLTFSTLTVSNMSPEDSSIYLCSVGTTGNSPLHFGNGTRLTVT.

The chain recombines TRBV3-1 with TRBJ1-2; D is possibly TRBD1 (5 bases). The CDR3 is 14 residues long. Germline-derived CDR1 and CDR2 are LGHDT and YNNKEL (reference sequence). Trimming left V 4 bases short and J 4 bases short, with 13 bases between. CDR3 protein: CASSPGMSGYGYTF. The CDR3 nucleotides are TGTGCCAGCAGCCCAGGGATGTCAGGCTATGGCTACACCTTC. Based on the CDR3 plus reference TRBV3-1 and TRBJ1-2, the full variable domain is DTAVSQTPKYLVTQMGNDKSIKCEQNLGHDTMYWYKQDSKKFLKIMFSYNNKELIINETVPNRFSPKSPDKAHLNLHINSLELGDSAVYFCASSPGMSGYGYTFGSGTRLTVV.

For the CDR3, the DNA is TGTGCCAGCAGTTACAGCGGGAGTGGCGAGCAGTACTTC. Translated, it gives CASSYSGSGEQYF. V usage is TRBV7-2 and J usage is TRBJ2-7, with 8 bases lining up with TRBD2. The CDR3 runs to 13 residues. Germline CDR1 SGHTA, CDR2 FQGNSA. V lost 6 bases and J lost 6; bases outside the gene matches: 7.

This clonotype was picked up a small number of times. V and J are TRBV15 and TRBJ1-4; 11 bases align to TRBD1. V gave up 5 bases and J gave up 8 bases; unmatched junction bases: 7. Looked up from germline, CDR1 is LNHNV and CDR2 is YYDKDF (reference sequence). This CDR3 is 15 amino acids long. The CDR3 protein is CATSDRTGGLEKLFF. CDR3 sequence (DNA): TGTGCCACCAGCGACAGGACAGGGGGCCTAGAAAAACTGTTTTTT.

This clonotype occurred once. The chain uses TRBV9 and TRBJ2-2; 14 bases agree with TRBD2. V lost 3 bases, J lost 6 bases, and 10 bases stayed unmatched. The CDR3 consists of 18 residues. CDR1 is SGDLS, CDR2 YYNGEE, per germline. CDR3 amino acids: CASSDSRLAGGRSGELFF. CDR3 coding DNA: TGTGCCAGCAGCGACTCCAGACTAGCGGGGGGGCGATCCGGGGAGCTGTTTTTT.

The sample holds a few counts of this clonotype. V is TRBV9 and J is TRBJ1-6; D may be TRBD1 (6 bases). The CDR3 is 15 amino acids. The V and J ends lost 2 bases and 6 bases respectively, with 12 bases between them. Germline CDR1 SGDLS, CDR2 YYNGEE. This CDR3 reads CASSVTTGSNSPLHF. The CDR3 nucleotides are TGTGCCAGCAGCGTCACGACAGGATCTAATTCACCCCTCCACTTT. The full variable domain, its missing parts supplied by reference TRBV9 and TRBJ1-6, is DSGVTQTPKHLITATGQRVTLRCSPRSGDLSVYWYQQSLDQGLQFLIQYYNGEERAKGNILERFSAQQFPDLHSELNLSSLELGDSALYFCASSVTTGSNSPLHFGNGTRLTVT.

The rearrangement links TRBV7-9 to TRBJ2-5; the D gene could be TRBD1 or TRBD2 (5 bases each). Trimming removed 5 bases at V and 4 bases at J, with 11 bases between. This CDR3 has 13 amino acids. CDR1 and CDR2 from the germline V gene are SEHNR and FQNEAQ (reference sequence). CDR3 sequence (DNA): TGTGCCAGCAGCAACTCAGGGACAGAGACCCAGTACTTC. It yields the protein CASSNSGTETQYF.

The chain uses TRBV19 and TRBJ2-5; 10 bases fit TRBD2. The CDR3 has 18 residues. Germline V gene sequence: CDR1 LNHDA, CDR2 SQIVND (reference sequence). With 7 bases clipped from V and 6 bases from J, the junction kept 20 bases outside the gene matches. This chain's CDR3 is CASTQYPRASGSRKTQYF. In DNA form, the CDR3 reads TGTGCCAGTACTCAATATCCTAGGGCTAGCGGGAGTCGTAAGACCCAGTACTTC.

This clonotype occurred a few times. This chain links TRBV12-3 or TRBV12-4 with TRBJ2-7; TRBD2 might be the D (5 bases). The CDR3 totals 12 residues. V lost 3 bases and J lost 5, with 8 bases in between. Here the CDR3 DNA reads TGTGCCAGCAGTTTGAAGGGAGACGAGCAGTACTTC. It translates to CASSLKGDEQYF.

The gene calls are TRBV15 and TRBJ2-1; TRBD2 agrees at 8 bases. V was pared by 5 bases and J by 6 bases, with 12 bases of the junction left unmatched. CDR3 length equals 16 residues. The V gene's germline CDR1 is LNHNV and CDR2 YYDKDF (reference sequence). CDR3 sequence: CATSDRSPGGPNEQFF. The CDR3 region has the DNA TGTGCCACCAGCGACCGTTCGCCGGGGGGGCCCAATGAGCAGTTCTTC.

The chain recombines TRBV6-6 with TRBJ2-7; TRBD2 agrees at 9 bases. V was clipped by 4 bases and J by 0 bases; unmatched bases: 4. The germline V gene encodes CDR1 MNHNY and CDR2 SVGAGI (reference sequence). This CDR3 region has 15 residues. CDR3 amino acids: CASSSSGISSYEQYF. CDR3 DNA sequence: TGTGCCAGCAGTTCTAGCGGGATTAGCTCCTACGAGCAGTACTTC.

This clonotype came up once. CDR3 region: CASSGGSGTTDTQYF. The CDR3 coding sequence is TGTGCCAGCAGTGGGGGTAGCGGGACCACAGATACGCAGTATTTT. V usage is TRBV2 and J usage is TRBJ2-3; 8 bases align to TRBD2. Germline assignment: CDR1 SNHLY and CDR2 FYNNEI. The J segment lost 2 bases and the V segment lost 4 bases, leaving 5 bases of the junction unmatched. CDR3 length: 15 amino acids. The complete variable domain, with remaining parts taken from reference TRBV2 and TRBJ2-3, reads EPEVTQTPSHQVTQMGQEVILRCVPISNHLYFYWYRQILGQKVEFLVSFYNNEISEKSEIFDDQFSVERPDGSNFTLKIRSTKLEDSAMYFCASSGGSGTTDTQYFGPGTRLTVL.

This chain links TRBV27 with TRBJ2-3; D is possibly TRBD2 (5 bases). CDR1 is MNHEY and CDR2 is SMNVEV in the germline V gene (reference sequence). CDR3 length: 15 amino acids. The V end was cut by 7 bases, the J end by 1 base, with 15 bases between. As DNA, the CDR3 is TGTGCCAGCACATCAGGTAGCGTCGGCACAGATACGCAGTATTTT. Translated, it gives CASTSGSVGTDTQYF.